The source of this T cell receptor beta chain is a study of patients and donors after allogeneic stem cell transplantation. This clonotype turned up a few times. A read error may account for a junction end that differs from germline. CDR1 MNHEY and CDR2 SMNVEV come from the germline V gene (reference sequence). This CDR3 comprises 15 residues. TCRdb re-derived calls from the RT-PCR reads in MiXCR, one entry per CDR3 protein. The sample contains over 150,000 distinct CDR3 sequences, approximately 30% of which appear only once. This clonotype was sampled from a human donor who was either an allogeneic HSCT recipient or a stem cell or donor lymphocyte infusion donor (not recorded which). It is not recorded whose cells these are; they may come from a transplant donor. The J gene is TRBJ2-1, the V gene TRBV27; the D is unclear. Sample: blood, either unsorted or a sorted T cell fraction (not recorded which). DNA for the CDR3: TGTGCCAGCAGCCATCCTCCCGGCGGTTACAATGGGCAGTTCTTC. Encoded protein: CASSHPPGGYNGQFF.